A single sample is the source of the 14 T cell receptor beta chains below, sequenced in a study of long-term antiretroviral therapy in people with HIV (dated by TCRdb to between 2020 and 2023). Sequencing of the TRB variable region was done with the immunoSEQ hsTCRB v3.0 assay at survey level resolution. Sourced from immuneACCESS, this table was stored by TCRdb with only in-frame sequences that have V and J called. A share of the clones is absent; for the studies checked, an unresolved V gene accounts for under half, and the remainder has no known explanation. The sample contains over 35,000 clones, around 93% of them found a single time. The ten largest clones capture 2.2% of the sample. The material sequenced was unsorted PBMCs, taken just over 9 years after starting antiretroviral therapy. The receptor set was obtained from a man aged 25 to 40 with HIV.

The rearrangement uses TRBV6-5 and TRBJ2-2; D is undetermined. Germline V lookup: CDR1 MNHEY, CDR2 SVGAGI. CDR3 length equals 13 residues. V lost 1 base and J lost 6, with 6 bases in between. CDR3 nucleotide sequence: TGTGCCAGCAGTTACTTCCGGGCCGGGGAGCTGTTTTTT. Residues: CASSYFRAGELFF.

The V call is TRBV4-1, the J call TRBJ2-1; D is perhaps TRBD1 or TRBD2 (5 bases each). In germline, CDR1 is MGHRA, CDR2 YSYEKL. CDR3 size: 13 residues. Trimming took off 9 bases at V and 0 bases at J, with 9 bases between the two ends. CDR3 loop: CASAGSSYNEQFF. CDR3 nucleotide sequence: TGCGCCAGTGCAGGGAGCTCCTACAATGAGCAGTTCTTC.

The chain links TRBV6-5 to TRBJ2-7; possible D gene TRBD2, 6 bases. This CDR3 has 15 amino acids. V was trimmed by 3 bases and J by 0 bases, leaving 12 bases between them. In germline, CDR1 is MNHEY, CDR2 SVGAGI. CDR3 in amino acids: CASSYPAGTSYEQYF. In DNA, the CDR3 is TGTGCCAGCAGTTATCCAGCGGGTACCTCCTACGAGCAGTACTTC.

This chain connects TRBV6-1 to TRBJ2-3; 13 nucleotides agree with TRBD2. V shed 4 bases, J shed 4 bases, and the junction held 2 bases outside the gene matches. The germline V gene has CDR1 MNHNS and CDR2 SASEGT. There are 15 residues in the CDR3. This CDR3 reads CASSVTSGGADTQYF. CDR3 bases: TGTGCCAGCAGTGTAACTAGCGGGGGGGCAGATACGCAGTATTTT.

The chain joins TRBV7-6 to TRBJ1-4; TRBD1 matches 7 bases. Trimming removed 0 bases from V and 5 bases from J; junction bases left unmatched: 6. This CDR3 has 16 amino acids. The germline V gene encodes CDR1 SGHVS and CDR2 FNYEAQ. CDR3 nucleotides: TGTGCCAGCAGCTTAGCTCAGACAGGGAGGAATGAAAAACTGTTTTTT. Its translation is CASSLAQTGRNEKLFF.

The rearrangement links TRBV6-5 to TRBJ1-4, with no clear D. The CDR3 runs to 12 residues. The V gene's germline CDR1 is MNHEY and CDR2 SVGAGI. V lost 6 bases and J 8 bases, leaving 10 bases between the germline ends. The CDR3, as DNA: TGTGCCAGCAGCCCAGTGGGGGAAAAACTGTTTTTT. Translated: CASSPVGEKLFF.

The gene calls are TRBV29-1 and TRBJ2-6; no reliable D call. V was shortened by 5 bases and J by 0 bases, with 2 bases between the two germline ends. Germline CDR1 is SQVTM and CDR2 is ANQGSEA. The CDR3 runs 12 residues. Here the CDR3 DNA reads TGCAGCGTTAACTCTGGGGCCAACGTCCTGACTTTC. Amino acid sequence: CSVNSGANVLTF.

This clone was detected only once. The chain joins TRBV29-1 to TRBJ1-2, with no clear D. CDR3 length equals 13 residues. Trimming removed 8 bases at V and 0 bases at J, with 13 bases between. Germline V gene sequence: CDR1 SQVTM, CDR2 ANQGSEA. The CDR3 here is CSILSLSNYGYTF. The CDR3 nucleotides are TGCAGCATTCTTAGTCTTTCTAACTATGGCTACACCTTC.

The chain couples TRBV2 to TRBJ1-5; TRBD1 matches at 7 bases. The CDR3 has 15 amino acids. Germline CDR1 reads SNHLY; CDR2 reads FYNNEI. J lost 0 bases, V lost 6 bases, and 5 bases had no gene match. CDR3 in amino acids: CASSVGQNSNQPQHF. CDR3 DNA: TGTGCCAGCAGCGTGGGACAGAATAGCAATCAGCCCCAGCATTTT. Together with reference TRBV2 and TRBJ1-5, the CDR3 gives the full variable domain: EPEVTQTPSHQVTQMGQEVILRCVPISNHLYFYWYRQILGQKVEFLVSFYNNEISEKSEIFDDQFSVERPDGSNFTLKIRSTKLEDSAMYFCASSVGQNSNQPQHFGDGTRLSIL.

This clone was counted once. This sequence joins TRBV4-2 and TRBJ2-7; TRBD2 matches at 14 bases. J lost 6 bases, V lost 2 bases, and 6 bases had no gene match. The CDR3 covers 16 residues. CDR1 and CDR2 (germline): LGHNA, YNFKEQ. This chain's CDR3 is CASSQNTGTSGGEQYF. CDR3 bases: TGTGCCAGCAGCCAAAACACCGGGACTAGCGGGGGCGAGCAGTACTTC.

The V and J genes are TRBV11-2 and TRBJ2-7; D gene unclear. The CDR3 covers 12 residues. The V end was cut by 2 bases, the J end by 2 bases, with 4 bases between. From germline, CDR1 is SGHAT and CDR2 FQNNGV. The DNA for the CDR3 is TGTGCCAGCAGCTTAACGCCCTACGAGCAGTACGTC. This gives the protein CASSLTPYEQYV.

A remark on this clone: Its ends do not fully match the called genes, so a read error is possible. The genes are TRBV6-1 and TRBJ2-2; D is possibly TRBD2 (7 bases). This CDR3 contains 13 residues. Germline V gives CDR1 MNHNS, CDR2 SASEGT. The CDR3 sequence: CAGRRGGGGELFF. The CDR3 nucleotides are TGTGCCGGCAGGAGGGGGGGCGGCGGGGAGCTGTTTTTT.

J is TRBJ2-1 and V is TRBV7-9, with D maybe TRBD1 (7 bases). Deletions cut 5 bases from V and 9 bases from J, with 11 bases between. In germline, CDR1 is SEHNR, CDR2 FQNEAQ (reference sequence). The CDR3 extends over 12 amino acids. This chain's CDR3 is CASSPQGGEQFF. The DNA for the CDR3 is TGTGCCAGCAGCCCGCAGGGGGGTGAGCAGTTCTTC. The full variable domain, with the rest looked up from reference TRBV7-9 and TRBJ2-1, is DTGVSQNPRHKITKRGQNVTFRCDPISEHNRLYWYRQTLGQGPEFLTYFQNEAQLEKSRLLSDRFSAERPKGSFSTLEIQRTEQGDSAMYLCASSPQGGEQFFGPGTRLTVL.

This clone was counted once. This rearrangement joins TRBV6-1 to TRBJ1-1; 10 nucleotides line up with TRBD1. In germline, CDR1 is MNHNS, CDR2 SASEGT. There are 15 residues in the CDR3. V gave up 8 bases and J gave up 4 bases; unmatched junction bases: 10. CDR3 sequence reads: CASLAGTGDSTEAFF. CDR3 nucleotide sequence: TGTGCCAGCCTGGCCGGGACAGGGGATAGCACTGAAGCTTTCTTT.